A single sample is the source of the 20 T cell receptor beta chains below, sequenced in a study of T cells in tuberculosis. The time point was: new active TB diagnosis, blood taken before or within 7 days of starting treatment. Sequenced by immunoSEQ multiplex PCR; TCRdb stores in-frame clones only, minus some. The sample holds roughly 35,000 clones, about 91% seen once. The starting material was PBMCs, obtained at tuberculosis diagnosis. The receptor source for this set is an adult with tuberculosis. Some clones in this sample may be carry-over from other donors' samples.

The chain has TRBV18 and TRBJ2-3, with TRBD2 matching over 11 bases. After removal of 4 bases from V and 1 base from J, the junction contained 4 bases not matched to a gene. CDR3 length: 16 residues. The germline V gene encodes CDR1 KGHSH and CDR2 LQKENI. Written as DNA, the CDR3 is TGTGCCAGCTCACTTGGACTAGCGGGTGGCACAGATACGCAGTATTTT. The encoded protein is CASSLGLAGGTDTQYF. Filled out from reference TRBV18 and TRBJ2-3, the complete variable domain reads NAGVMQNPRHLVRRRGQEARLRCSPMKGHSHVYWYRQLPEEGLKFMVYLQKENIIDESGMPKERFSAEFPKEGPSILRIQQVVRGDSAAYFCASSLGLAGGTDTQYFGPGTRLTVL.

The chain joins TRBV18 to TRBJ1-2; the match to TRBD1 covers 9 bases. The CDR3 has 15 residues. In germline, CDR1 is KGHSH, CDR2 LQKENI. The trim removed 5 bases at V and 9 bases at J, leaving 13 bases unmatched. The CDR3 loop is CASSSQDRGGSRYTF. DNA of the CDR3: TGTGCCAGCTCATCACAGGACAGGGGTGGGTCTCGCTACACCTTC.

The rearrangement joins TRBV7-7 to TRBJ2-1, with TRBD1 matching over 9 bases. With 6 bases clipped from V and 5 bases from J, the junction kept 11 bases outside the gene matches. This CDR3 comprises 16 residues. Germline V gives CDR1 SSHAT, CDR2 FNYEAQ (reference sequence). DNA of the CDR3: TGTGCCAGCAGGAAAGTCTCGGGACAGGGTAACAATGAGCAGTTCTTC. This translates into CASRKVSGQGNNEQFF.

The chain links TRBV7-8 to TRBJ1-2, with 7 bases matching TRBD1. Germline CDR1 reads SGHVS; CDR2 reads FQNEAQ. Trimming removed 5 bases from V and 0 bases from J; junction bases left unmatched: 6. CDR3 length: 15 residues. DNA for the CDR3: TGTGCCAGCAGCATCAGACAGGGTTCTAACTATGGCTACACCTTC. Protein: CASSIRQGSNYGYTF.

The V gene is TRBV5-1, the J gene TRBJ1-2; 7 bases align to TRBD1. V trimming: 1 base; J trimming: 6 bases; junction bases outside the gene matches: 6. The germline V gene encodes CDR1 SGHRS and CDR2 YFSETQ. This CDR3 has 14 residues. The CDR3 spells CASSLITGVDGYTF. CDR3 bases: TGCGCCAGCAGCTTGATTACAGGGGTGGATGGCTACACCTTC. The full variable domain, in which reference TRBV5-1 and TRBJ1-2 provide the parts outside the CDR3, is KAGVTQTPRYLIKTRGQQVTLSCSPISGHRSVSWYQQTPGQGLQFLFEYFSETQRNKGNFPGRFSGRQFSNSRSEMNVSTLELGDSALYLCASSLITGVDGYTFGSGTRLTVV.

The V call is TRBV27, the J call TRBJ2-3, with D possibly being TRBD1 (6 bases). The length of the CDR3 is 15 residues. V dropped 6 bases and J dropped 9 bases, with 22 bases sitting between them. Germline V lookup: CDR1 MNHEY, CDR2 SMNVEV (reference sequence). The CDR3 DNA is TGTGCCAGCAGCTGGGCGGCCCACCCGAGGGGGACGCAGTATTTT. Its translation: CASSWAAHPRGTQYF.

In this sample, this clone turned up a few times. The chain combines TRBV7-2 with TRBJ2-2, with a tentative D call TRBD1 (6 bases). This CDR3 is built from 12 residues. Trimming shortened V by 6 bases and J by 8 bases, and 10 bases separated the two germline ends. Germline V CDR1 and CDR2: SGHTA, FQGNSA. The CDR3 DNA is TGTGCCAGCAGGACACAGGGTGGGGAGCTGTTTTTT. Its translation is CASRTQGGELFF.

The chain carries TRBV25-1 and TRBJ1-2; D perhaps matches TRBD1 (5 bases). Germline lookup yields CDR1 MGHDK and CDR2 SYGVNS. The CDR3 is 14 residues long. V was pared by 1 base and J by 4 bases, with 10 bases between. The CDR3 loop is CASSESGGSYGYTF. The CDR3 DNA reads as TGTGCCAGCAGTGAATCGGGGGGGAGCTATGGCTACACCTTC.

The rearrangement links TRBV7-7 to TRBJ2-2; D uncertain. The CDR3 loop spans 12 amino acids. Looked up from germline, CDR1 is SSHAT and CDR2 is FNYEAQ (reference sequence). Trimming cost V 4 bases and J 5 bases, with 5 bases left between them. The CDR3 loop reads CASSSETGELFF. Written as DNA, the CDR3 is TGTGCCAGCAGCTCGGAGACCGGGGAGCTGTTTTTT.

The genes are TRBV19 and TRBJ1-4; TRBD1 is a possible D gene (5 bases). This CDR3 spans 14 amino acids. Trimming took 8 bases from V and 8 from J, leaving 18 bases between them. Germline CDR1 and CDR2: LNHDA and SQIVND (reference sequence). The CDR3 DNA is TGTGCCAGTCCCAGGGAAGGGTATAGGGAAAAACTGTTTTTT. The encoded protein is CASPREGYREKLFF.

Only one count was recorded for this clone. The rearrangement links TRBV9 to TRBJ2-2, with 10 bases that match TRBD1. The germline V gene has CDR1 SGDLS and CDR2 YYNGEE. Trimming removed 0 bases from V and 3 bases from J; junction bases left unmatched: 5. The CDR3 has 17 residues. CDR3 sequence reads: CASSVVGGQGYTGELFF. For the CDR3, the DNA is TGTGCCAGCAGCGTAGTCGGGGGACAGGGGTACACCGGGGAGCTGTTTTTT.

The chain couples TRBV19 to TRBJ1-1; unclear D gene. This CDR3 has 12 residues. The germline gives CDR1 LNHDA, CDR2 SQIVND (reference sequence). Trimming took off 10 bases at V and 2 bases at J, with 11 bases between the two ends. The CDR3: CATRTGNTEAFF. The CDR3 nucleotides read TGTGCCACCAGGACGGGAAACACTGAAGCTTTCTTT.

This clone showed up just once. This rearrangement joins TRBV10-2 to TRBJ2-3, with a weak D call TRBD2 (5 bases). The CDR3 consists of 13 residues. Germline V CDR1 and CDR2: WSHSY, SAAADI. Trimming cost V 9 bases and J 4 bases, with 14 bases left between them. As DNA, the CDR3 is TGCGCCAGTTTGATACTAGATTCAGATACGCAGTATTTT. Its protein is CASLILDSDTQYF.

This sequence joins TRBV5-1 and TRBJ1-1, with 8 bases aligning to TRBD1. The germline V gene encodes CDR1 SGHRS and CDR2 YFSETQ. V shed 0 bases and J 2 bases; nucleotides not matched to a gene: 6. The CDR3 extends over 16 amino acids. The chain's CDR3 is CASSLEGRGLNTEAFF. In DNA form, the CDR3 reads TGCGCCAGCAGCTTGGAAGGCAGGGGGCTTAACACTGAAGCTTTCTTT.

The chain joins TRBV10-3 to TRBJ1-2, with TRBD1 as a possible D gene (6 bases). The CDR3 extends over 17 amino acids. Trimming removed 0 bases from V and 3 bases from J, with 17 bases in between. The germline V gene encodes CDR1 ENHRY and CDR2 SYGVKD. CDR3 residues: CAISESSGAGAYYGYTF. The CDR3 region has the DNA TGTGCCATCAGTGAGTCGAGCGGGGCAGGGGCCTACTATGGCTACACCTTC.

V is TRBV6-4 and J is TRBJ1-5; D might be TRBD1 (6 bases). This CDR3 contains 13 residues. Per the germline V gene, CDR1 is MRHNA and CDR2 is SNTAGT. Trimming stripped 6 bases from V and 7 bases from J, with 13 bases between. CDR3 sequence reads: CASSLDSGQPQHF. For the CDR3, the DNA is TGTGCCAGCAGCCTGGACAGTGGCCAGCCCCAGCATTTT.

The J gene is TRBJ2-7, the V gene TRBV11-1, with TRBD1 matching over 7 bases. J lost 4 bases, V lost 5 bases, and 11 bases had no gene match. The V gene's germline CDR1 is SGHAT and CDR2 FQDESV (reference sequence). This CDR3 has 15 residues. The CDR3 loop is CASSLGTVDGYEQYF. CDR3 coding DNA: TGTGCCAGCAGCCTGGGGACAGTCGATGGATACGAGCAGTACTTC.

This clone has only a few counts. This chain links TRBV7-2 with TRBJ2-7; 8 positions match TRBD1. Germline loops: CDR1 SGHTA, CDR2 FQGNSA. With 1 base clipped from V and 2 bases from J, the junction kept 1 base outside the gene matches. The CDR3 extends over 14 amino acids. CDR3 sequence (DNA): TGTGCCAGCAGCTTAGACAGGGGGACCTACGAGCAGTACTTC. It yields the protein CASSLDRGTYEQYF.

This clone was counted between two and nine times. This rearrangement joins TRBV6-5 to TRBJ1-3, with TRBD1 matching over 9 bases. J gave up 1 base and V 5 bases, and 3 bases lay outside the gene matches. In germline, CDR1 is MNHEY, CDR2 SVGAGI. The CDR3 runs 15 residues. The chain's CDR3 is CASSTGGLSGNTIYF. The CDR3 DNA reads TGTGCCAGCAGTACAGGGGGCCTGTCTGGAAACACCATATATTTT.

The rearrangement links TRBV11-2 to TRBJ1-5; D not resolved. Trimming stripped 5 bases from V and 1 base from J, with 12 bases between. Germline V CDR1 and CDR2: SGHAT, FQNNGV. The CDR3 length is 15 residues. CDR3 protein: CASSTATDSNQPQHF. The CDR3 coding sequence is TGTGCCAGCAGCACAGCTACAGACAGCAATCAGCCCCAGCATTTT.